A single sample gave rise to the 19 T cell receptor beta chains below, sequenced in a study of CD8+ T cells in alopecia areata. Extracted from the samples, RNA was reverse transcribed into cDNA to serve as the sequencing template. Clones were read by immunoSEQ multiplex PCR, and TCRdb kept only the in-frame ones, dropping some. This sample has under 150,000 clones, with 62% found just once. The sample was CD8+ T cells sorted from blood. The receptors were sampled from a human donor in good health.

The rearrangement uses TRBV30 and TRBJ2-1, with TRBD2 matching 11 bases. Germline V gene lookup returns CDR1 GTSNPN and CDR2 SVGIG (reference sequence). The CDR3 sequence is 14 residues long. V dropped 6 bases and J dropped 10; count of bases not matched to a gene: 11. This CDR3 is CACQGGLAGEEQFF. As DNA, the CDR3 is TGTGCCTGCCAGGGAGGACTAGCGGGTGAGGAGCAGTTCTTC. The whole variable domain, filled in from reference TRBV30 and TRBJ2-1, reads SQTIHQWPATLVQPVGSPLSLECTVEGTSNPNLYWYRQAAGRGLQLLFYSVGIGQISSEVPQNLSASRPQDRQFILSSKKLLLSDSGFYLCACQGGLAGEEQFFGPGTRLTVL.

This clone has just a few counts. A far larger clone is just one base off, so this is likely a read error. The chain combines TRBV5-6 with TRBJ2-7, with D unclear. V was trimmed by 3 bases and J by 6 bases, leaving 13 bases between them. Germline assignment: CDR1 SGHDT and CDR2 YYEEEE. The CDR3 runs 13 residues. CDR3 coding DNA: TGTGCCAGCAGCTGGGCCCCCCTCCTCGAGCAGTACTTC. Protein product: CASSWAPLLEQYF. Looking up the rest from reference TRBV5-6 and TRBJ2-7 gives the full variable domain: DAGVTQSPTHLIKTRGQQVTLRCSPKSGHDTVSWYQQALGQGPQFIFQYYEEEERQRGNFPDRFSGHQFPNYSSELNVNALLLGDSALYLCASSWAPLLEQYFGPGTRLTVT.

The rearrangement joins TRBV27 to TRBJ2-7; D uncertain. The CDR3 loop spans 16 amino acids. V lost 2 bases to trimming and J lost 4 bases, with 18 bases between them. Germline V lookup: CDR1 MNHEY, CDR2 SMNVEV (reference sequence). CDR3 in DNA: TGTGCCAGCAGTTTACAGTCCGGGCCCTCTGCTTACGAGCAGTACTTC. Protein product: CASSLQSGPSAYEQYF.

V usage is TRBV4-2 and J usage is TRBJ2-3, with 9 bases matching TRBD1. The CDR3 loop spans 15 amino acids. Germline V CDR1 and CDR2: LGHNA, YNFKEQ. V was pared by 7 bases and J by 0 bases, with 5 bases of the junction left unmatched. The CDR3 DNA is TGTGCCAGCACCCAGACAGGGGGGAGCACAGATACGCAGTATTTT. Translating gives CASTQTGGSTDTQYF.

V and J are TRBV27 and TRBJ2-1; D is ambiguous. Germline V CDR1 and CDR2: MNHEY, SMNVEV (reference sequence). The ends were cut back, 6 bases at V and 8 bases at J, with 17 bases in the middle. The CDR3 is 14 amino acids. Here the CDR3 reads CASSEPGQLDEQFF. For the CDR3, the DNA is TGTGCCAGCAGCGAACCGGGCCAGCTCGATGAGCAGTTCTTC.

The CDR3 nucleotides are TGTGCCTGGAGTTCAGCTTTGACTAATGAAAAACTGTTTTTT. Translation gives CAWSSALTNEKLFF. The chain carries TRBV30 and TRBJ1-4; D remains ambiguous. The CDR3 is 14 amino acids. V lost 2 bases and J 2 bases, leaving 9 bases between the germline ends. In germline, CDR1 is GTSNPN, CDR2 SVGIG (reference sequence).

V usage is TRBV5-4 and J usage is TRBJ1-2; no firm D call. This CDR3 has 12 amino acids. The V gene's germline CDR1 is SGHNT and CDR2 YYREEE (reference sequence). With 0 bases removed from V and 7 bases from J, the gap between germline ends came to 7 bases. The CDR3 sequence is CASSLDVGGYTF. The CDR3 nucleotides read TGTGCCAGCAGCTTGGACGTTGGTGGCTACACCTTC. Drawing the rest from reference TRBV5-4 and TRBJ1-2, the complete variable domain is ETGVTQSPTHLIKTRGQQVTLRCSSQSGHNTVSWYQQALGQGPQFIFQYYREEENGRGNFPPRFSGLQFPNYSSELNVNALELDDSALYLCASSLDVGGYTFGSGTRLTVV.

This clone was seen only a few times. The rearrangement joins TRBV5-1 to TRBJ2-7; 10 bases are a match to TRBD2. V dropped 4 bases and J dropped 4; count of bases not matched to a gene: 8. The CDR3 covers 15 residues. Germline loops: CDR1 SGHRS, CDR2 YFSETQ. The CDR3 nucleotides read TGCGCCAGCAGCCTGATTGGGACTAGCGCGTACGAGCAGTACTTC. Protein product: CASSLIGTSAYEQYF.

The gene calls are TRBV2 and TRBJ2-2, with 10 nucleotides matching TRBD1. CDR1 is SNHLY and CDR2 is FYNNEI in the germline V gene. The CDR3 contains 15 residues. The V and J ends lost 6 bases and 4 bases, in that order; junction bases with no gene match: 5. The CDR3 here is CASRGDRGSTGELFF. CDR3 nucleotides: TGTGCCAGCAGAGGGGACAGGGGTTCCACCGGGGAGCTGTTTTTT.

The chain combines TRBV6-5 with TRBJ2-3; 14 nucleotides match TRBD2. V shed 7 bases and J 4 bases; nucleotides not matched to a gene: 4. This CDR3 has 15 amino acids. The V gene's germline CDR1 is MNHEY and CDR2 SVGAGI. This CDR3 is CASNRLAGGADTQYF. Written as DNA, the CDR3 is TGTGCCAGCAACCGACTAGCGGGAGGGGCAGATACGCAGTATTTT.

This chain joins TRBV10-3 and TRBJ1-1; tentative D call: TRBD1 (5 bases). V was trimmed by 1 base and J by 4 bases, leaving 7 bases between them. Looked up from germline, CDR1 is ENHRY and CDR2 is SYGVKD. This CDR3 is built from 13 residues. CDR3 protein: CAISEFGGTEAFF. The CDR3 DNA follows: TGTGCCATCAGTGAGTTCGGGGGCACTGAAGCTTTCTTT.

This sequence joins TRBV18 and TRBJ2-7, with 11 bases lining up with TRBD1. CDR1 and CDR2 from the germline V gene are KGHSH and LQKENI. The V gene end was trimmed by 3 bases and the J gene end by 3 bases; junction bases not matched to a gene: 7. This CDR3 is 16 amino acids long. DNA of the CDR3: TGTGCCAGCTCACCCGTGCCCGGGACAGGGGGCTACGAGCAGTACTTC. Protein: CASSPVPGTGGYEQYF.

The chain joins TRBV19 to TRBJ2-1, with 12 bases identical to TRBD2. CDR1 is LNHDA and CDR2 is SQIVND in the germline V gene (reference sequence). The ends lost 6 bases at V and 0 bases at J; junction bases unmatched: 0. This CDR3 is built from 15 residues. In DNA form, the CDR3 reads TGTGCCAGTAGGACTAGCGGGAGCTCCTACAATGAGCAGTTCTTC. Amino acids: CASRTSGSSYNEQFF.

This chain links TRBV7-2 with TRBJ2-1; possibly TRBD2 for D (5 bases). Looked up from germline, CDR1 is SGHTA and CDR2 is FQGNSA. V dropped 5 bases and J dropped 1 base, with 9 bases sitting between them. CDR3 length: 14 amino acids. The CDR3 bases are TGTGCCAGCAGCCTACTAGGTTCCTACAATGAGCAGTTCTTC. This translates into CASSLLGSYNEQFF. Drawing the rest from reference TRBV7-2 and TRBJ2-1, the complete variable domain is GAGVSQSPSNKVTEKGKDVELRCDPISGHTALYWYRQSLGQGLEFLIYFQGNSAPDKSGLPSDRFSAERTGGSVSTLTIQRTQQEDSAVYLCASSLLGSYNEQFFGPGTRLTVL.

The chain joins TRBV7-6 to TRBJ2-7; 8 bases map to TRBD1. Germline assignment: CDR1 SGHVS and CDR2 FNYEAQ. J lost 2 bases, V lost 3 bases, and 6 bases had no gene match. The CDR3 has 15 amino acids. Here the CDR3 reads CASSFGTGDPYEQYF. The CDR3 DNA reads as TGTGCCAGCAGCTTCGGGACAGGCGATCCCTACGAGCAGTACTTC.

Note on this clone: The junction shows a germline mismatch at one end, possibly a read error. V gene TRBV5-6 combines with J gene TRBJ1-2, with unresolved D. CDR3 length: 14 amino acids. Germline V gene sequence: CDR1 SGHDT, CDR2 YYEEEE. The CDR3 region has the DNA TGTGCCAACAGCTTGGCGGAGGGCCACCGGGGCTACACCTTC. It is translated as CANSLAEGHRGYTF.

This chain connects TRBV29-1 to TRBJ1-1, with TRBD1 matching 10 bases. The germline V gene encodes CDR1 SQVTM and CDR2 ANQGSEA. This CDR3 is built from 13 residues. V lost 3 bases, J lost 6 bases, and 4 bases stayed unmatched. The CDR3 spells CSVETGGSAEAFF. The CDR3 nucleotides are TGCAGCGTTGAGACAGGGGGCTCGGCTGAAGCTTTCTTT. Full variable domain (rest looked up from reference TRBV29-1 and TRBJ1-1): SAVISQKPSRDICQRGTSLTIQCQVDSQVTMMFWYRQQPGQSLTLIATANQGSEATYESGFVIDKFPISRPNLTFSTLTVSNMSPEDSSIYLCSVETGGSAEAFFGQGTRLTVV.

The chain carries TRBV7-2 and TRBJ2-7; D not certain. The CDR3 length is 11 residues. The V gene lost 2 bases and the J gene lost 7 bases, with 6 bases spanning the gap. Germline assignment: CDR1 SGHTA and CDR2 FQGNSA. The CDR3 DNA sequence: TGTGCCAGCAGCTTAAGCCGAGAGCAGTACTTC. It specifies CASSLSREQYF.

V gene TRBV6-5 combines with J gene TRBJ2-1; D uncertain. This CDR3 is built from 14 residues. V lost 5 bases and J lost 9, with 17 bases in between. The germline CDR1 and CDR2 sequences are MNHEY and SVGAGI. The CDR3 spells CASSPRLAAPEQFF. The CDR3, as DNA: TGTGCCAGCAGTCCCCGACTTGCCGCTCCTGAGCAGTTCTTC.